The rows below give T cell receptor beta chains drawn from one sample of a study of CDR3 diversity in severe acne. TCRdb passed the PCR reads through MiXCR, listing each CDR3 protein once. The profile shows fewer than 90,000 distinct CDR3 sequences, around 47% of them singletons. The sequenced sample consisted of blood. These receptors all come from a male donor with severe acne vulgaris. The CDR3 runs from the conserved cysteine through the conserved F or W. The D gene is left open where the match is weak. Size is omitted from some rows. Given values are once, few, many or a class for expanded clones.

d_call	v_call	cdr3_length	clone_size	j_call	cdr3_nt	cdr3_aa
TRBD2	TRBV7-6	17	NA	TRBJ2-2	TGTGCCAGCAGCTCCCCCGGGACTAGCTTGGGCACCGGGGAGCTGTTTTTT	CASSSPGTSLGTGELFF
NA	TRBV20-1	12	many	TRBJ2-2	TGCAGTGCTAGGAGACAGCCCGGGGAGCTGTTTTTT	CSARRQPGELFF
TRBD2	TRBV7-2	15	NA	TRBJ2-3	TGTGCCAGCAGTTTAGCGGGAGGGGCCACAGATACGCAGTATTTT	CASSLAGGATDTQYF
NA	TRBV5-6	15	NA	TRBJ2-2	TGTGCCAGCAGCTTGGACGGGAGAGGGACCGGGGAGCTGTTTTTT	CASSLDGRGTGELFF
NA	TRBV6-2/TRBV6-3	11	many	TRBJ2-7	TGTGCCAGCAGTTACGGGCCAGGGATGGACTTC	CASSYGPGMDF
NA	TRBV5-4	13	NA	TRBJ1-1	TGTGCCAGCAGCTTGGAAAGGGCAGCTGAAGCTTTCTTT	CASSLERAAEAFF
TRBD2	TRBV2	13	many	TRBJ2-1	TGTGCCAGCACTAGCGGGGGGTACAATGAGCAGTTCTTC	CASTSGGYNEQFF
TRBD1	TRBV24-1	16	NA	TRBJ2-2	TGTGCCACCAGTGAGAGGACAGGGTTGGGCACCGGGGAGCTGTTTTTT	CATSERTGLGTGELFF
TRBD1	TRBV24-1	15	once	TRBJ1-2	TGTGCCACCAGTGGAGGGGGCGCGTCTCCGGCCGGCTACACCTTC	CATSGGGASPAGYTF
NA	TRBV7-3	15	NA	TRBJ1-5	TGTGCCAGCAGCTCTGGGCAGATTTTCAATCAGCCCCAGCATTTT	CASSSGQIFNQPQHF
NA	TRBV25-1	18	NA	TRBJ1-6	TGTGCCAGCAGTGAATGGGAAAGGGAGAGCTCCTATAATTCACCCCTCCACTTT	CASSEWERESSYNSPLHF
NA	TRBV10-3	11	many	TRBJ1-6	TGTGCCACCGCAGGGGTGGGCACCCTCCACTTT	CATAGVGTLHF
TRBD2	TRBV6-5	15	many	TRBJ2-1	TGTGCCAGCAGCCTTAGCGGGTCCGGCTTATGGGAGCAGTTCTTC	CASSLSGSGLWEQFF
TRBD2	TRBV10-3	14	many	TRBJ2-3	TGTGCCATCACTCCGGGAGGGCCAGCAGATACGCAGTATTTT	CAITPGGPADTQYF
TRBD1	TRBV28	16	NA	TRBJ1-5	TGTGCCAGCACTTTAAGCTTTGCCAGGGGGGGACAGCCCCAGCATTTT	CASTLSFARGGQPQHF
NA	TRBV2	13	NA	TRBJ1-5	TGTGCCAGCAGGTGGACTAGCACGGATACGCAGCATTTT	CASRWTSTDTQHF
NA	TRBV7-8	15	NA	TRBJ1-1	TGTGCCAGCAGCGATGACGGTACTCAGAACACTGAAGCTTTCTTT	CASSDDGTQNTEAFF
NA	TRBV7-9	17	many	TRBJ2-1	TGTGCCAGCAGCTTAGAAAGGTTTGGGGCACTTTCGAAGGGGCAGTTCTTC	CASSLERFGALSKGQFF